This T cell receptor beta chain was obtained from a study of T cells in Graves' hyperthyroidism and ophthalmopathy. Looking at the study overall: Peripheral blood sampling occurred at initial diagnosis, before any treatment.

RNA transcripts gave rise to amplified TCR beta CDR3 regions. Researchers ran a first-round RT-PCR on the TCR CDR3 using the HTBI primer set. TCRdb redid the calling of the multiplex PCR reads with MiXCR, one entry per CDR3 protein. The sample consists of 250,000 to 300,000 distinct CDR3 sequences, roughly 13% of them appearing once. The study enrolled patients aged 18 to 65 with newly diagnosed hyperthyroidism of under 2 months' duration. Around 10 ml of fresh peripheral blood supplied the PBMCs. With regard to this clonotype: This clone may be a read error of a much larger clone one base away.

J gave up 2 bases and V 0 bases, and 2 bases lay outside the gene matches. Germline CDR1 and CDR2: SGHAT and FQDESV (reference sequence). The CDR3 totals 15 residues. Sequenced material: blood. The receptor was derived from a woman aged 35 to 49 with Graves' hyperthyroidism. The chain uses TRBV11-1 and TRBJ2-7, with 9 bases aligning to TRBD1. The CDR3 DNA reads as TGTGCCAGCAGCTTAGCCGGGACAGGGACCTACGAGCAGTACTTC. It codes for CASSLAGTGTYEQYF.